The 2 T cell receptor beta chains given below trace back to one sample, sequenced in a study of identical twins. From the 5' RACE reads, TCRdb called clonotypes with MiXCR, one entry per CDR3 protein. The sample carries about 690,000 distinct CDR3 sequences, 5.5% to 6.5% recorded once. Sequencing was done on a sample of naive T cells sorted from blood. The receptor source for this set is a man younger than 35 in good health.

Remarks on this clonotype: One base away lies a much larger clone, so this may be a sequencing read error. This chain connects TRBV10-3 to TRBJ2-2, with D perhaps TRBD1 (7 bases). The length of the CDR3 is 14 residues. Germline CDR1 ENHRY, CDR2 SYGVKD. As DNA, the CDR3 is TGTGCCATCGGGCAGGGGGAGGACACCGGGGGGCTGTTTTTT. Translation gives CAIGQGEDTGGLFF.

This clonotype has a count of ten or more. The genes are TRBV5-1 and TRBJ2-1; the D is unclear. CDR3 length: 11 amino acids. The germline V gene has CDR1 SGHRS and CDR2 YFSETQ. Trimming removed 0 bases from V and 10 bases from J, with 5 bases in between. CDR3 in amino acids: CASSLVQEQFF. CDR3 in DNA: TGCGCCAGCAGCTTGGTTCAGGAGCAGTTCTTC.